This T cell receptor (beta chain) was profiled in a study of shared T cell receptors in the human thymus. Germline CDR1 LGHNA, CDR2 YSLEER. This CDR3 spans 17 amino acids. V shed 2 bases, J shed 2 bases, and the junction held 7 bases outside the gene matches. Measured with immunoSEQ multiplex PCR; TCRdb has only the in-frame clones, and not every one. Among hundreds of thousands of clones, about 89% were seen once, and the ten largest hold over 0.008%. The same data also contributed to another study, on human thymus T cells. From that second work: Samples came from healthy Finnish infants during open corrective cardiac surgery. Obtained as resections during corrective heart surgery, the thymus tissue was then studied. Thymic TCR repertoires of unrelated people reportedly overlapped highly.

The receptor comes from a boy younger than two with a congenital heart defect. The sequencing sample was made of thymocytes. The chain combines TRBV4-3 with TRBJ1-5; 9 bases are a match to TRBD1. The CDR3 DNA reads TGCGCCAGCAGCCAAACTACAGGGGGCAGGGGCAATCAGCCCCAGCATTTT. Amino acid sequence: CASSQTTGGRGNQPQHF.